This section outlines one T cell receptor (beta chain) sequence together with its context. The antigen is unknown. This sample was included in a study of long-term antiretroviral therapy in people with HIV. Overall study findings and caveats: Controls had broader CDR3 length ranges than HIV repertoires did. Repertoire dominance by clones expanded before ART was seen at all time points. Post-ART diversity increased but stayed below transplant donor controls.

The CDR3 covers 16 residues. V was pared by 0 bases and J by 7 bases, with 6 bases of the junction left unmatched. The germline gives CDR1 SEHNR, CDR2 FQNEAQ (reference sequence). The assay, immunoSEQ v3.0, was run at survey level. Sequencing was designed to cover roughly 40,000-50,000 T-cell genomes in each sample. The table came from immunoSEQ multiplex PCR; TCRdb's copy has only in-frame clones and leaves some out. The profile shows about 38,000 clones, over 75% of them singletons. The sample here was unsorted PBMCs, taken 1.5 years after starting antiretroviral therapy. This rearrangement joins TRBV7-9 to TRBJ1-4; 9 bases map to TRBD1. The TCR originated in a man aged 18 to 30 with HIV. Written as DNA, the CDR3 is TGTGCCAGCAGCTTAGCCTCCGGGACAGGGTTTGAAAAACTGTTTTTT. It is translated as CASSLASGTGFEKLFF.